The clone carrying this TCR beta chain appeared a single time. This sample was included in a study of blood T cell repertoires in COVID-19. CDR1 and CDR2 (germline): MNHEY, SVGAGI. The CDR3 consists of 12 residues. V dropped 8 bases and J dropped 7 bases, with 14 bases sitting between them. Using immunoSEQ multiplex PCR, the repertoire was profiled, and TCRdb retains in-frame clones only, with some absent. The data show about 370,000 clones, roughly nine tenths seen once. The study recruited people aged 18 to 89 years across about two dozen US areas. Sequencing was carried out using PBMCs or T cells enriched from blood (not recorded which). The chain combines TRBV6-5 with TRBJ1-2; D gene unclear. The source of this sequence is a man between 18 and 29 years old who had recovered from COVID-19. The CDR3 coding sequence is TGTGCCAGCGAACCGCCGTCGGGTGGCTACACCTTC. Translation gives CASEPPSGGYTF.